The entry below gives a single T cell receptor (beta chain) sequence along with its context. The data are from a study of blood T cell repertoires in COVID-19. For the study at large: Some COVID-19 samples were acute and others convalescent; all came from the United States, Italy and Spain. T cells, B-cell-depleted T cells, or PBMCs provided the cDNA or gDNA that served as material.

The CDR3 is 15 residues long. Germline trimming cut 5 bases from V and 2 bases from J; bases unmatched to any gene: 4. CDR1 and CDR2 (germline): MNHEY, SMNVEV (reference sequence). Assay used: immunoSEQ multiplex PCR; TCRdb lists only in-frame clones, some missing. Among approximately 38,000 clones listed, about 87% were seen once. This receptor was identified in a human donor in a cohort sampled during active COVID-19. Sequencing input: peripheral blood. The chain joins TRBV27 to TRBJ1-4; TRBD1 matches 8 bases. The CDR3 sequence is CASSPWTGTNEKLFF. CDR3 nucleotide sequence: TGTGCCAGCAGTCCCTGGACAGGGACTAATGAAAAACTGTTTTTT.